The clone carrying this TCR beta chain has just one count. The antigen remains unidentified. The CDR3 loop spans 11 amino acids. The germline V gene has CDR1 WSHSY and CDR2 SAAADI. V lost 8 bases and J lost 8, with 12 bases in between. Sequencing was performed with immunoSEQ multiplex PCR; in TCRdb, only in-frame clones are kept and a portion is missing. Counted here are 13,000 to 15,000 clones, 94% occurring once; the ten biggest clones make up roughly 4.5%. This record belongs to a study of T cell clonotyping in hematopoietic cell transplantation. Study outcomes and limitations: Broader posttransplant TCR repertoire diversity was predicted by graft donor and pretransplant recipient Inverse Simpson Index values. At the given depth, recipient repertoires were over 95% de novo clonotypes. Cells were unsorted, so CD4 and CD8 contributions were not separated. After transplant, recipient diversity fell while pathologically expanded clonotypes grew through day 180.

V is TRBV10-2 and J is TRBJ1-2; D gene unclear. The sequences come from PBMCs, collected 30 days after allogeneic stem cell transplant. The receptor was derived from a male patient between 55 and 70 years old who had an allogeneic stem cell transplant from an unrelated donor, so the T cells may come from the graft donor. Some clones in this sample may be carry-over from other donors' samples. The CDR3 nucleotides are TGCGCCAGCTCCCCGGGCGGGGGCTACACCTTC. Protein sequence: CASSPGGGYTF.